The 18 T cell receptor beta chains below were found in one sample sequenced in a study of CD8 T cells in Susac syndrome. RNA amounts of about 0.5 to 1 ug underwent reverse transcription with random hexamers. TCRdb processed the immunoSEQ multiplex PCR reads anew with MiXCR; each CDR3 protein has one entry. Among roughly 50,000 distinct CDR3 sequences listed, approximately 94% were seen once. Sequencing used CD8+ T cells from PBMCs. These receptors came from a human donor in good health.

This chain links TRBV7-9 with TRBJ2-5; TRBD2 aligns across 10 bases. The CDR3 covers 15 residues. Germline values: CDR1 SEHNR, CDR2 FQNEAQ (reference sequence). Trimming removed 10 bases from V and 2 bases from J; junction bases left unmatched: 10. CDR3: CATLPRTSGQETQYF. The CDR3 DNA follows: TGTGCCACTTTACCCCGGACTAGCGGACAAGAGACCCAGTACTTC.

This clonotype was seen a single time. The chain is built from TRBV27 and TRBJ2-7, with D perhaps given as TRBD1 or TRBD2 (6 bases each). V lost 6 bases and J lost 2, with 17 bases in between. CDR1 is MNHEY, CDR2 SMNVEV, per germline (reference sequence). This CDR3 comprises 15 residues. The CDR3 spells CASRLAGGDTYEQYF. CDR3 nucleotide sequence: TGTGCCAGCAGACTGGCCGGGGGCGACACCTACGAGCAGTACTTC.

This clonotype was counted a single time. This sequence joins TRBV27 and TRBJ2-7; the D gene is possibly TRBD1 (5 bases). CDR1 is MNHEY and CDR2 is SMNVEV in the germline V gene (reference sequence). V dropped 8 bases and J dropped 11 bases, with 16 bases sitting between them. The CDR3 is made up of 11 amino acids. The CDR3, as DNA: TGTGCCAGCCGGAAACAGGTTAAGAAGTACTTC. This translates into CASRKQVKKYF.

This sequence joins TRBV6-2 or TRBV6-3 and TRBJ2-3; D is possibly TRBD1 or TRBD2 (5 bases each). Germline values: CDR1 MNHEY, CDR2 SVGEGT. CDR3 length: 16 residues. Trimming cost V 4 bases and J 5 bases, with 19 bases left between them. The CDR3 nucleotides read TGTGCCAGCAGTTCCTCTCCTGAGGGGCCAGAAGATACGCAGTATTTT. Translating it yields CASSSSPEGPEDTQYF.

This chain connects TRBV24-1 to TRBJ2-2, with 7 positions matching TRBD1. Per germline, CDR1 KGHDR and CDR2 SFDVKD. V dropped 5 bases and J dropped 4; count of bases not matched to a gene: 6. This CDR3 contains 15 residues. The CDR3 sequence is CATSGQGIRTGELFF. The CDR3 DNA sequence: TGTGCCACCAGTGGACAGGGAATACGCACCGGGGAGCTGTTTTTT.

The chain links TRBV29-1 to TRBJ2-2; D possibly matches TRBD1 or TRBD2 (5 bases each). With 7 bases removed from V and 5 bases from J, the gap between germline ends came to 14 bases. This CDR3 has 13 amino acids. Germline V gives CDR1 SQVTM, CDR2 ANQGSEA. The CDR3 is CSAGDPFTGELFF. The CDR3 region has the DNA TGCAGCGCCGGGGACCCTTTTACCGGGGAGCTGTTTTTT.

The chain employs TRBV5-1 and TRBJ1-1, with D unresolved. CDR3 length equals 14 residues. Trimming pared 0 bases from V and 3 bases from J, leaving 9 bases between. Per germline, CDR1 SGHRS and CDR2 YFSETQ. The CDR3 region is CASSLEAAYTEAFF. As DNA, the CDR3 is TGCGCCAGCAGCTTGGAGGCCGCCTACACTGAAGCTTTCTTT. The complete variable domain, with remaining parts taken from reference TRBV5-1 and TRBJ1-1, reads KAGVTQTPRYLIKTRGQQVTLSCSPISGHRSVSWYQQTPGQGLQFLFEYFSETQRNKGNFPGRFSGRQFSNSRSEMNVSTLELGDSALYLCASSLEAAYTEAFFGQGTRLTVV.

Remarks on this clonotype: Here the CDR3 omits its conserved ending phenylalanine or tryptophan, so a read error is the likely source. This chain uses TRBV28 with TRBJ2-7; D unclear. The V gene's germline CDR1 is MDHEN and CDR2 SYDVKM. V was shortened by 3 bases and J by 2 bases, with 11 bases between the two germline ends. This CDR3 is 14 amino acids long. CDR3 residues: CASSFGNTPYEQYL. CDR3 bases: TGTGCCAGCAGTTTCGGTAACACGCCCTACGAGCAGTACCTC.

This chain joins TRBV12-3 or TRBV12-4 and TRBJ2-7; D possibly corresponds to TRBD1 (6 bases). V lost 5 bases and J 0 bases, leaving 11 bases between the germline ends. This CDR3 has 14 residues. The CDR3 loop is CASSPQGYSYEQYF. CDR3 nucleotide sequence: TGTGCCAGCAGTCCTCAGGGGTACTCCTACGAGCAGTACTTC.

The rearrangement links TRBV7-9 to TRBJ2-1, with 10 bases identical to TRBD2. The CDR3 extends over 14 amino acids. Germline CDR1 SEHNR, CDR2 FQNEAQ (reference sequence). J was trimmed by 4 bases and V by 8 bases; bases with no gene match: 5. DNA of the CDR3: TGTGCCAGCCAGCGGGAGGGTTGGTACAATGAGCAGTTCTTC. As protein: CASQREGWYNEQFF.

This clonotype occurred once. The V call is TRBV9, the J call TRBJ2-5, with D possibly TRBD2 on 6 matching bases. Trimming removed 2 bases at V and 5 bases at J, with 16 bases between. The CDR3 is 15 amino acids. Germline CDR1 is SGDLS and CDR2 is YYNGEE. The CDR3 region has the DNA TGTGCCAGCAGCGTTAGTAGCGGTGTGGTGGAGACCCAGTACTTC. Translating it yields CASSVSSGVVETQYF.

This sequence joins TRBV5-5 and TRBJ2-5; tentative D call: TRBD2 (6 bases). This CDR3 is 15 amino acids long. The germline CDR1 and CDR2 sequences are SGHKS and YYEKEE (reference sequence). V was shortened by 4 bases and J by 3 bases, with 16 bases between the two germline ends. The CDR3 bases are TGTGCCAGCAGCCTTCTAGGCGGGGTTGAAGAGACCCAGTACTTC. Its protein product is CASSLLGGVEETQYF.

The chain carries TRBV19 and TRBJ2-7; D remains ambiguous. Trimming shortened V by 1 base and J by 2 bases, and 3 bases separated the two germline ends. This CDR3 region has 12 residues. The V gene's germline CDR1 is LNHDA and CDR2 SQIVND (reference sequence). The CDR3 coding sequence is TGTGCCAGTAGTATAGGAGCCTACGAGCAGTACTTC. It codes for CASSIGAYEQYF.

This chain uses TRBV7-9 with TRBJ2-2; D gene unclear. The germline V and J ends were trimmed by 3 bases and 1 base, with 12 bases remaining between them. CDR1 is SEHNR and CDR2 is FQNEAQ in the germline V gene (reference sequence). The CDR3 extends over 16 amino acids. CDR3 protein: CASSFFGKRNTGELFF. For the CDR3, the DNA is TGTGCCAGCAGCTTTTTTGGGAAAAGGAACACCGGGGAGCTGTTTTTT.

J is TRBJ1-1 and V is TRBV20-1; 8 bases are shared with TRBD1. This CDR3 region has 16 residues. The V gene's germline CDR1 is DFQATT and CDR2 SNEGSKA (reference sequence). Germline trimming cut 6 bases from V and 0 bases from J; bases unmatched to any gene: 12. DNA of the CDR3: TGCAGTGCATTTCTTTCCGGGACAGGCGTGAACACTGAAGCTTTCTTT. Translating gives CSAFLSGTGVNTEAFF.

V is TRBV20-1 and J is TRBJ1-1; unclear D gene. V was clipped by 1 base and J by 6 bases, with 9 bases between them. This CDR3 is 12 amino acids long. CDR1 and CDR2 from the germline V gene are DFQATT and SNEGSKA (reference sequence). CDR3 nucleotide sequence: TGCAGTGCTAGAGTCGGGAGCGCTGAAGCTTTCTTT. Translating it yields CSARVGSAEAFF.

This chain joins TRBV9 and TRBJ1-2, with D uncertain. The CDR3 length is 15 residues. Germline V CDR1 and CDR2: SGDLS, YYNGEE. Trimming cost V 3 bases and J 4 bases, with 16 bases left between them. The CDR3 DNA reads as TGTGCCAGCAGCGCTCCTGGGGTTCCCCCCTATGGCTACACCTTC. This gives the protein CASSAPGVPPYGYTF.

The genes are TRBV5-1 and TRBJ2-3; perhaps TRBD1 as D (5 bases). The V gene's germline CDR1 is SGHRS and CDR2 YFSETQ. The CDR3 is 14 amino acids. Trimming cost V 0 bases and J 4 bases, with 9 bases left between them. CDR3 DNA sequence: TGCGCCAGCAGCTTGGGGGGCGACTCAGATACGCAGTATTTT. Translated: CASSLGGDSDTQYF.